This TCR beta chain was sequenced for a study of CD8 T cells in Susac syndrome. CD8+ and CD4+ T cells from blood underwent TCR beta sequencing. TEMRA cells were FACS-enriched, with CD8+ and CD4+ T cells isolated negatively. V was trimmed by 2 bases and J by 0 bases, leaving 5 bases between them. Per the germline V gene, CDR1 is LGHNA and CDR2 is YSLEER. This CDR3 is 15 amino acids long. Reverse transcription of roughly 0.45 to 1 ug RNA used random hexamers. TCR beta CDR3 was amplified by immunoSEQ multiplex PCR. This amplification extended across 54 Vbeta and 13 Jbeta segments. Via MiXCR, TCRdb re-called the immunoSEQ multiplex PCR reads, giving one row per CDR3 protein. Of about 130,000 distinct CDR3 sequences listed, more than 90% are singletons.

V is TRBV4-3 and J is TRBJ2-6; D not resolved. The sample taken for sequencing was CD8+ T cells from PBMCs. This sequence originates from a human donor with Susac syndrome. CDR3 coding DNA: TGCGCCAGCAGCCAACTGTCCTCTGGGGCCAACGTCCTGACTTTC. Amino acids: CASSQLSSGANVLTF.